Given below is one TCR beta chain in context. This clonotype appeared many times. What antigen it recognizes has not been identified. It has no much larger one-base neighbor in the sample; base qualities were not kept. TCR cDNA was synthesized by 5'RACE template switching, which introduced a universal primer site and unique molecular identifiers. Priming for cDNA synthesis came from both the TCR alpha and TCR beta constant segments. Two PCR steps were used to amplify libraries, with sample barcodes and sequencing adapters being added in the second step. Sequencing of libraries was performed on Illumina HiSeq 2500 (2x100 bp) or NovaSeq (2x150 bp). The paper's processing steps were these. Reads were demultiplexed and collapsed into UMI consensus sequences with MIGEC, and V(D)J alignment was performed with MiXCR. Clonotypes responding to the vaccine were identified with edgeR on replicate PBMC samples, with the criteria of FDR below 0.01 and a log2 fold change above 5 up to day 15. Each bulk clonotype was labeled CD4 or CD8 based on which sequenced repertoire, CD4 or CD8, contained the clonotype at higher abundance. TCRdb trimmed public reads at Q25 via fastp, called clones via MiXCR and kept in-frame beta chains. Identical CDR3 proteins give one entry, which carries the most common genes and DNA. The V and J calls follow TCRdb's processing rather than the paper's. Recorded for this sample are around 340,000 distinct CDR3 sequences; roughly 9.4% of them occurred a single time. The top ten hold under 20% of the sample.

The sample's treatment or condition, from its label and the paper: live attenuated yellow fever vaccine strain. At each blood-draw timepoint, two biological replicates of bulk PBMCs were obtained. A standard Ficoll-Paque protocol was used to isolate PBMCs from peripheral blood. TriZol was used to extract RNA from bulk PBMCs, CD4 and CD8 fractions, and dextramer-positive and dextramer-negative fractions. These data originate in a study of T cells after yellow fever vaccination (dated by TCRdb to the late 2010s). Regarding the complete study: The SMART-Seq v4 Ultra Low Input RNA kit was used to prepare libraries from fractions with low cell numbers. To follow T-cell clones before and after both primary and booster YFV17D yellow fever vaccination, bulk TCR alpha and beta repertoires underwent longitudinal sequencing. The cohort comprised two healthy male donors, one aged 18 to 29 and one aged 30 to 40 years. Blood was drawn at multiple timepoints before and after primary and secondary immunization, with bulk PBMC replicates and cell subsets isolated.

Results the study describes overall, beyond this receptor: Compared with the primary T-cell response, the secondary T-cell response was faster but weaker, reaching its peak on day 5 rather than on day 15. A small share of clonotypes was detected in both CD4 and CD8 compartments, with the overlap likely arising from convergent recombination. After the booster, most clones that had expanded after primary vaccination were detected again (approximately 97% of CD4 and 88% of CD8), suggesting broad maintenance of memory. Only two donors were included in the study, so the extent to which the findings can be generalized is limited. Computational filtering was required because FACS-sorted repertoires could contain abundant contaminating clonotypes from the bulk population.

The TCR originated in a young man who received the YFV17D yellow fever vaccine. Sequenced here: PBMCs, sampled on the day of the first yellow fever vaccination.

Here is the DNA: TGCGCCAGCAGCTTGACGGGGGGTTTCAACAATGAGCAGTTCTTC. Translation gives CASSLTGGFNNEQFF. Recombination linked TRBV5-1 to TRBJ2-1; 7 bases in the middle match TRBD2. As encoded in the germline V gene, CDR1 is SGHRS while CDR2 is YFSETQ. Germline trimming: 1 base from V, 5 bases from J; junction bases outside gene matches: 6. Its CDR3 holds 15 amino acids, cysteine through phenylalanine. Solely the CDR3 DNA is kept, with 45 bases framed from the first base.